These 12 T cell receptor beta chains were all obtained from the same sample, sequenced in a study of siplizumab effects on memory and regulatory T cells. Sequencing used immunoSEQ multiplex PCR; TCRdb keeps in-frame clones, though not all of them. The table lists 65,000 to 90,000 clones, 93% of them singletons, with 4% to 5.5% in the top ten. Sample: CD8+ T cells sorted from blood. These receptors all come from a human donor in good health.

The chain couples TRBV10-2 to TRBJ2-3, with 8 bases aligning to TRBD2. This CDR3 contains 14 residues. The V segment lost 8 bases and the J segment 2 bases; nucleotides outside the gene matches: 6. CDR1 and CDR2 (germline): WSHSY, SAAADI. In DNA, the CDR3 is TGCGCCAGCCGTGCGGGGGGCTACACAGATACGCAGTATTTT. Amino acids: CASRAGGYTDTQYF.

The chain is built from TRBV14 and TRBJ1-4, with D unclear. The V and J ends lost 4 bases and 1 base respectively, with 10 bases between them. The CDR3 is made up of 15 amino acids. The germline gives CDR1 SGHDN, CDR2 FVKESK. The CDR3 loop reads CASSPSPGTNEKLFF. Here the CDR3 DNA reads TGTGCCAGCAGCCCCTCTCCAGGAACTAATGAAAAACTGTTTTTT.

This chain uses TRBV9 with TRBJ2-3; D gene unclear. Trimming removed 5 bases from V and 11 bases from J, with 12 bases in between. This CDR3 contains 11 residues. Germline-derived CDR1 and CDR2 are SGDLS and YYNGEE. CDR3 nucleotide sequence: TGTGCCAGCAGTCATCAAGGCCAGCAGTATTTT. This codes for CASSHQGQQYF. Full variable domain (missing parts from reference TRBV9 and TRBJ2-3): DSGVTQTPKHLITATGQRVTLRCSPRSGDLSVYWYQQSLDQGLQFLIQYYNGEERAKGNILERFSAQQFPDLHSELNLSSLELGDSALYFCASSHQGQQYFGPGTRLTVL.

The chain is built from TRBV7-6 and TRBJ2-1; 7 bases fit TRBD2. V lost 5 bases, J lost 6 bases, and 4 bases stayed unmatched. Germline CDR1 is SGHVS and CDR2 is FNYEAQ. The CDR3 consists of 13 residues. The DNA of the CDR3 is TGTGCCAGCAGCCCGGGGGGTTTCAATGAGCAGTTCTTC. Translation: CASSPGGFNEQFF.

This chain links TRBV2 with TRBJ2-2; no definite D call. The V end lost 3 bases, the J end lost 5 bases, and 7 bases lay between the germline ends. Germline values: CDR1 SNHLY, CDR2 FYNNEI. The CDR3 has 13 amino acids. The CDR3 sequence: CASSEGLTGELFF. The CDR3 DNA sequence: TGTGCCAGCAGTGAGGGATTAACCGGGGAGCTGTTTTTT.

The chain couples TRBV7-2 to TRBJ1-4; D might be TRBD1 (5 bases). The CDR3 covers 14 residues. Germline values: CDR1 SGHTA, CDR2 FQGNSA. Trimming took off 6 bases at V and 6 bases at J, with 14 bases between the two ends. The CDR3 DNA is TGTGCCAGCAGGCCCTCCCGGGACGATGAAAAACTGTTTTTT. Protein sequence: CASRPSRDDEKLFF.

V is TRBV15 and J is TRBJ2-3; the D gene is possibly TRBD2 (5 bases). The CDR3 consists of 13 residues. Germline lookup yields CDR1 LNHNV and CDR2 YYDKDF (reference sequence). V was clipped by 1 base and J by 4 bases, with 6 bases between them. The CDR3 here is CATSRGTADTQYF. The CDR3 nucleotides are TGTGCCACCAGCAGAGGGACTGCAGATACGCAGTATTTT.

The CDR3 bases are TGCGCCAGCAGCCTGGACAGGGAAGAGACCCAGTACTTC. Translation gives CASSLDREETQYF. This chain links TRBV4-3 with TRBJ2-5, with 8 nucleotides matching TRBD1. The V gene's germline CDR1 is LGHNA and CDR2 YSLEER. This CDR3 is 13 amino acids long. Trimming removed 4 bases from V and 3 bases from J; junction bases left unmatched: 1.

This chain links TRBV4-1 with TRBJ2-7; 7 nucleotides line up with TRBD1. Trimming cost V 1 base and J 1 base; bases outside gene matches: 4. The CDR3 runs to 15 residues. Germline-derived CDR1 and CDR2 are MGHRA and YSYEKL. The CDR3 spells CASSQAGRGSYEQYF. The CDR3, as DNA: TGCGCCAGCAGCCAAGCGGGCAGGGGGTCCTACGAGCAGTACTTC.

V is TRBV5-4 and J is TRBJ2-3; 9 nucleotides agree with TRBD2. Germline V lookup: CDR1 SGHNT, CDR2 YYREEE (reference sequence). The CDR3 contains 16 residues. With 0 bases clipped from V and 2 bases from J, the junction kept 4 bases outside the gene matches. The CDR3 is CASSLEAGGLTDTQYF. DNA of the CDR3: TGTGCCAGCAGCTTGGAGGCGGGGGGGCTCACAGATACGCAGTATTTT.

The chain couples TRBV28 to TRBJ1-2; unclear D gene. The germline CDR1 and CDR2 sequences are MDHEN and SYDVKM. The CDR3 loop spans 11 amino acids. Deletions cut 3 bases from V and 7 bases from J, with 6 bases between. Here the CDR3 DNA reads TGTGCCAGCAGTTTTGGTGGTGGCTACACCTTC. Its protein product is CASSFGGGYTF.

The rearrangement joins TRBV9 to TRBJ1-1; D may be TRBD1 (6 bases). The V gene lost 3 bases and the J gene lost 3 bases, with 18 bases spanning the gap. CDR3 size: 16 residues. Germline V gene lookup returns CDR1 SGDLS and CDR2 YYNGEE. CDR3 sequence: CASSGVRGGVDTEAFF. As DNA, the CDR3 is TGTGCCAGCAGCGGGGTGCGGGGGGGCGTGGACACTGAAGCTTTCTTT.